This T cell receptor beta chain was profiled in a study of vaccination and CD4 T cells after COVID-19. Study background: Investigators took post-vaccine samples a median roughly 72 days after dose two, within a range of 14 to 241.

A note on this clonotype: Its target is not known. Sequence at one end of the junction differs from germline and may be a read error.

The treatment is: roughly 11-day PBMC culture with coronavirus spike peptide pools or control peptides (ViraFEST assay). CDR3 length: 14 residues. Germline V gives CDR1 LNHDA, CDR2 SQIVND (reference sequence). The Oncomine TCR Beta short-read assay was applied to DNA of cultured CD4+ T cells. Each CDR3 protein is one row after TCRdb ran MiXCR on the PCR reads. This table holds 5,000 to 7,500 distinct CDR3 sequences, about three fifths found once. The material sequenced was CD4+ T cells from blood, cultured in vitro. This clonotype originated in a human donor who had recovered from COVID-19. The rearrangement joins TRBV19 to TRBJ2-5; the match to TRBD1 covers 7 bases. Here the CDR3 DNA reads TGTGCCAGTAGTGCTACAGGGGAGCAAGGGACCCAGTACTTC. Its translation is CASSATGEQGTQYF. Supplemented by reference TRBV19 and TRBJ2-5, the full variable domain reads DGGITQSPKYLFRKEGQNVTLSCEQNLNHDAMYWYRQDPGQGLRLIYYSQIVNDFQKGDIAEGYSVSREKKESFPLTVTSAQKNPTAFYLCASSATGEQGTQYFGPGTRLLVL.